This TCR beta chain came from a study of STAT5B mutations in CD4+ large granular lymphocyte leukemia. Findings and caveats of the study: The CD4+ versus CD8+ T-LGLL clonality difference may reflect limited sample size. 8/27 top patient clones versus 2/35 control clones were TRBV06-family.

Per the authors' pipeline: A productive frequency of 2.59 x 10-5 was the lowest detectable. Here immunoSEQ multiplex PCR was the method, and the copy in TCRdb shows in-frame clones only, minus some. The DNA gave D and trimming, while V, J and clone size come from that table. The sample consists of about 22,000 clones, about four fifths of them appearing once. The CDR3 totals 14 residues. V trimming: 8 bases; J trimming: 3 bases; junction bases outside the gene matches: 10. Germline V gene sequence: CDR1 MDHEN, CDR2 SYDVKM. Controls came from buffy coats of healthy blood donors. As to this clone: Its specificity is not known.

The TCR was taken from a human donor in good health. Source material: CD4+ T cells from blood buffy coats. The chain is built from TRBV28 and TRBJ2-7; 7 bases match TRBD1. CDR3 in DNA: TGTGCCAGCTCTCCTGACAGGGCTCTCTACGAGCAGTACTTC. Translating gives CASSPDRALYEQYF.